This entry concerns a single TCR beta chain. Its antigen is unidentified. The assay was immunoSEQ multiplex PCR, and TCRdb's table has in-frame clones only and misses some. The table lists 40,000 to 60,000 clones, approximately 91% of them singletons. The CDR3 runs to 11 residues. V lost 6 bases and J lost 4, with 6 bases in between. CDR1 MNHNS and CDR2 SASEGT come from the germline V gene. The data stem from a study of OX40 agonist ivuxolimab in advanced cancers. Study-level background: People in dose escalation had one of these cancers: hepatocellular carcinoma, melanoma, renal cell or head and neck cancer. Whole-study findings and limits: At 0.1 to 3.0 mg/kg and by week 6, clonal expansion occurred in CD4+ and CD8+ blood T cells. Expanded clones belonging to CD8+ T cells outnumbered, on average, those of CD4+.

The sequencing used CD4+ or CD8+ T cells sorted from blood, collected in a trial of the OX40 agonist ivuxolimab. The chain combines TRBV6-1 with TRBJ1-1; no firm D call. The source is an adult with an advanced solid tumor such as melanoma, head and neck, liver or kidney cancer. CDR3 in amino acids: CASRSGTEAFF. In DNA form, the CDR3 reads TGTGCCAGCAGAAGTGGCACTGAAGCTTTCTTT.